This record covers a single TCR beta chain. This specimen comes from a study of blood T cell repertoires in COVID-19. Authors' methods: Amplified reference gene primers provided the basis for estimating nucleated cell counts. This table comes from immunoSEQ multiplex PCR, and its TCRdb copy is limited to in-frame clones, with some not included. Clone size and V and J calls were adopted from that table, with D and trimming inferred from the DNA. The sample records 250,000 or so clones, 86% being singletons. Germline V gene data show CDR1 as SGHNT and CDR2 as YYREEE (reference sequence). The CDR3 extends over 15 amino acids. V lost 0 bases and J lost 2, with 8 bases in between.

The chain recombines TRBV5-4 with TRBJ2-2; tentative D call: TRBD1 (6 bases). The sequenced sample was peripheral blood. The clonotype comes from a man between 40 and 49 years old with active or convalescent COVID-19. The CDR3 region has the DNA TGTGCCAGCAGCTTGGCGGGGACAAACACCGGGGAGCTGTTTTTT. This encodes CASSLAGTNTGELFF.